The sequence of this T cell receptor beta chain was determined in a study of cytomegalovirus exposure and HLA in healthy donors (dated by TCRdb to about 2017). Background on the whole study: According to an earlier analysis of a few hundred of the donors, roughly 180 million T cells yielded roughly 110 million unique TCR beta sequences and roughly 280 Gb of sequence data. An early release covering roughly 600 HLA-typed donors comprised approximately 290 gigabases of sequencing data and around 86 million unique TCR sequences. Among the 398 genotyped donors, approximately 77% belonged to the genetic ancestry cluster associated with self-reported Caucasian donors. The aim of the study was to test whether cataloging public T cell receptors could identify signatures of past pathogen exposure. The study used immunosequencing to profile the T cell repertoires of approximately 650 subjects and linked those repertoires to cytomegalovirus serostatus. In addition to the first cohort of around 670 subjects, a separate validation cohort of under 150 different subjects was used. To predict cytomegalovirus infection status, the study combined high-throughput TCR immunosequencing, statistical association of individual TCRs with disease status, and machine learning. A later analysis re-examined previously published TCR beta repertoires from hundreds of donors and added high-resolution HLA genotyping to investigate patterns of TCR occurrence. The later analysis used no new phenotypic data to find candidate immune exposures, relying instead on TCR beta sequences and their occurrence across donors. To decide whether each TCR beta V gene segment behaved as functional or pseudogenic, an earlier analysis of approximately 620 of the donors relied on high-throughput TCR beta sequencing. Donor age, sex, ethnicity and CMV serostatus were compiled alongside the repertoire data. In a later genetic analysis, genome-wide SNP genotypes for 398 of the 666 donors were used, and that subset was treated as a discovery cohort. All discovery cohort repertoires had been generated on a single sequencing platform. HLA typing covered class I and class II loci at four-digit resolution. The number of donors typed differed by locus, with roughly 620-630 for A, B, C, DRB1 and DQB1, approximately 500 for DQA1, 600 to 610 for DPA1, and some 470 for DPB1. A few DR-DQ haplotypes were treated as single units for association and clustering because of strong linkage in the cohort. On average, around 200,000 unique TCR beta nucleotide sequences were sequenced per donor among 300 to 500 genotyped donors of the cohort, with around 19% of those sequences being non-productive. General study outcomes and caveats: When HLA alleles, especially DR and DQ, strongly co-occurred, attributing TCR associations to individual alleles was difficult. At a false discovery rate of 0.05, a later analysis linked under 20,000 TCR beta sequences to specific HLA alleles. A further reported finding was that TCR beta sequences accurately predicted the HLA-A and HLA-B alleles for most subjects in the first cohort. Several of the top co-occurrence clusters appeared to be linked to parvovirus B19, influenza, CMV and Epstein-Barr virus, according to a later analysis. A cluster of highly shared sequence variants was judged likely to represent a technical artifact of the sequencing pipeline. A later genetic analysis associated a missense DCLRE1C variant with V-gene and J-gene trimming of TCR beta chains, and an independent cohort replicated the association. The presence/absence analyses assumed that sequencing depth was roughly uniform across donors, and that assumption may not be true. In an earlier analysis of approximately 590 of the donors, most TCR beta V segments were observed in productive rearrangements about 87% or about 30% of the time, broadly matching IMGT annotations. Compared with the roughly 700-donor mean, donors in an Asian-associated ancestry cluster had fewer N-insertions in productive TCRs, according to a later genetic analysis. CMV serostatus was the only immune exposure information available for the cohort. In a later analysis, TCR association rates were found to vary across HLA loci, with the most associated TCRs seen for DRB1 alleles and the fewest for HLA-C alleles. Most CMV-associated TCR beta chains appeared to be HLA-restricted in a later analysis, and the HLA associations seemed to be driven largely by CMV exposure. Most TCR sequences were observed very rarely across donors, whereas some public TCRs were present in many individuals. Because counts were too low, seventeen rarely observed V segments, including chromosome 9 orphons, were excluded from the earlier analysis of 587 of the donors. Linkage disequilibrium might explain the correlated functional status among segregating V segments, but an unknown experimental factor could not be ruled out. The study listed 150 to 200 TCR beta chains as associated with cytomegalovirus. Some IMGT-functional V segments, including TRBV6-2 and TRBV6-3, could not be distinguished by the 87-base-pair reads and were therefore excluded. Because some donors lacked HLA typing at each locus, the association tests relied only on the typed subset. The cohort was sequenced for TCR beta chains only, and without alpha or paired-chain data the features that could be detected were limited. In a later analysis, HLA-associated TCR beta chains showed more clonal expansion and lower generation probabilities than non-associated chains that were equally common. The classifier was reported to diagnose cytomegalovirus status with high specificity and sensitivity in both the original cohort and the validation cohort. The authors suggested that the approach could potentially be extended to other disease states and immunological phenotypes. A few of the identified cytomegalovirus-associated TCR beta chains were confirmed in vitro to be specific for cytomegalovirus antigens.

The cohort comprised around 690 healthy bone marrow donors. Cohort members were all nominally healthy when sampled, although unrecorded immune exposures were likely present. The donor tested CMV seropositive, placing the donor among the 289 seropositive members of the cohort. A peripheral blood sample was collected from each donor, and TCR beta sequencing was performed on peripheral blood mononuclear cells. The Qiagen DNeasy Blood Extraction Kit was used to extract genomic DNA from the blood cell samples. Library preparation used the immunoSEQ multiplex PCR assay. For the multiplex PCR, a mixture combining 60 forward primers for TCR Vbeta segments and 13 reverse primers for TCR Jbeta segments was used. The CDR3 region of rearranged TCR beta genes was amplified from genomic DNA with a multiplex PCR assay. On the Illumina HiSeq System, the amplified TCR beta libraries were sequenced as 87-base-pair reads. The paper's data handling went like this. In a later analysis, tens of millions of unique TCR beta chains were counted across the approximately 640 repertoires, and roughly 11 million of these chains were shared by at least two donors. To remove PCR and sequencing errors, raw reads were error-corrected and collapsed into unique sequences using a nearest-neighbor algorithm that merged closely related sequences. Alignment of CDR3 sequences to IMGT reference sequences was used to assign V, D and J gene segments. For a sequence to be retained, at least a six-nucleotide match to both a V gene segment and a J gene segment was required. Rearrangements were called productive when the CDR3 lacked stop codons and stayed in frame with V and J; all others were non-productive. CDR3 was defined according to IMGT convention as the region running from the second conserved V-encoded cysteine to the conserved J-encoded phenylalanine. The earlier analysis of some 540 of the donors excluded any sequence lacking an unambiguous match to a single V gene segment. An earlier analysis of around 600 of the donors classified V segments as functional when productive rearrangements were above 56.7% and as segregating when the standard deviation between donors was above 5%. A statistical classification framework was developed to diagnose cytomegalovirus status using the catalog of TCR beta chain sequences. A later analysis assigned V and J genes by comparing TCR nucleotide sequences with IMGT/GENE-DB human TR gene sequences. The TCRdist pipeline was used in a later analysis to assign CDR3 sequences and most-parsimonious VDJ recombination scenarios. A later analysis defined each TCR beta chain by its CDR3 amino acid sequence plus V-gene family, and excluded reads lacking a unique V-gene family. A later analysis removed several hundred highly shared, low-generation-probability nucleotide sequences to deal with suspected cross-contamination and a sequencing artifact. For each public chain, a later analysis derived a clonal expansion index from normalized ranks of inferred template counts within each repertoire. In a later analysis, generation probabilities were computed using a VDJ recombination model fitted to out-of-frame rearrangements, and the results were checked against IGoR. In a later analysis, TCR-TCR, TCR-HLA and TCR-CMV co-occurrence was scored with hypergeometric tests, and a repertoire-size bias correction was applied to TCR pairs. False discovery rates were estimated in a later analysis by permuting HLA or CMV assignments 20 times. In a later analysis, co-occurring TCRs were grouped with DBSCAN, and TCRdist sequence similarity was added when clustering was performed within HLA-allele-positive subsets. Co-occurrence clustering excluded repertoires with fewer than 30,000 or more than 120,000 public chains, plus five with anomalous nucleotide sharing. What TCRdb holds here is the immuneACCESS table cut down to in-frame rearrangements. Part of the clones is not present; checked against another copy, under half of the missing clones reflect an unresolved V gene, and the others are unexplained. That table supplies the V and J calls and clone size; D and trimming were determined from the DNA. Across this sample there are fewer than 65,000 clones, with approximately 77% seen only once. The top ten hold roughly 3.4% of the sample.

To note about this clone: Its cognate antigen has yet to be identified. There are no base qualities to consult, and no much larger clone falls within one base.

The germline V gene encodes CDR1 SGHTS and CDR2 YDEGEE. Clipping removes 2 bases from V and 8 bases from J, with 9 as the unmatched junction base count. Taken from cysteine to phenylalanine, the CDR3 has 14 residues. Only the CDR3 DNA stays, 42 bases, in frame from base 1. The source of this sequence is a woman in her thirties or forties in good health and CMV-seropositive. The chain joins TRBV5-8 to TRBJ1-2; TRBD1 matches 7 bases in the middle. Sequencing was performed on PBMCs. The sequenced DNA is TGTGCCAGCAGCTTCTACAGGGGAACCTACGGCTACACCTTC. It specifies CASSFYRGTYGYTF. Extended through the reference TRBV5-8 and TRBJ1-2 proteins, this CDR3 yields the full variable domain: EAGVTQSPTHLIKTRGQQATLRCSPISGHTSVYWYQQALGLGLQFLLWYDEGEERNRGNFPPRFSGRQFPNYSSELNVNALELEDSALYLCASSFYRGTYGYTFGSGTRLTVV.